This TCR beta chain comes out of a study of OX40 agonist ivuxolimab in advanced cancers. Study-wide context: A mean age of around 66 years, range about 23 to 80, was recorded, and 70% to 85% were male. Past anti-PD-1, anti-PD-L1 or anti-CTLA-4 therapy was accepted, and 30% to 50% had received some. Study-wide results and caveats: Among T cells, CD8+ cells averaged more expanded clones than CD4+ cells.

Data came from immunoSEQ multiplex PCR; TCRdb stores just in-frame clones and leaves some out. In the table there are about 44,000 clones, about 90% of which are singletons. V trimming: 4 bases; J trimming: 2 bases; junction bases outside the gene matches: 5. Germline V gene lookup returns CDR1 SGHTS and CDR2 YDEGEE. The CDR3 spans 15 residues. Concerning this clone itself: Its antigen is unidentified.

Blood draws occurred at baseline, cycle 4 day 1, and cycle 7 day 1. This specimen consisted of CD4+ or CD8+ T cells sorted from blood, obtained in a trial of the OX40 agonist ivuxolimab. This chain uses TRBV5-8 with TRBJ2-2, with 7 bases identical to TRBD1. This TCR was recovered from an adult with an advanced solid tumor such as melanoma, head and neck, liver or kidney cancer. The CDR3 nucleotides read TGTGCCAGCAGCCCACGACAGGGAAACACCGGGGAGCTGTTTTTT. This gives the protein CASSPRQGNTGELFF.